A selection of T cell receptor beta chains follows, all from one sample in a study of beta chain features in type 1 diabetes. Profiled with immunoSEQ multiplex PCR; TCRdb holds only in-frame clones, not every one. This table has under 450,000 clones, approximately 15% appearing once. The sample comprised naive CD4+ T cells from blood. The receptor source for this set is a man younger than 45 in good health. CDR3s include the opening cysteine and the closing phenylalanine or tryptophan. D genes are given only for firm matches. Rows may omit the clone size; those that give it use once, few, many or a size class.

DNA: TGTGCCAGCAGCTTAGCAGGGGATAATTCACCCCTCCACTTT
CDR3: CASSLAGDNSPLHF
D: NA
size: NA
length: 14
V: TRBV11-2
J: TRBJ1-6

DNA: TGTGCCAGCAGACAGGGGTATGAGCAGTTCTTC
CDR3: CASRQGYEQFF
D: TRBD1
size: NA
length: 11
V: TRBV19
J: TRBJ2-1

DNA: TGTGCCTGGAGTATAGGGTTGGCCACTGAAGCTTTCTTT
CDR3: CAWSIGLATEAFF
D: NA
size: NA
length: 13
V: TRBV30
J: TRBJ1-1

DNA: TGTGCCAGCAGTTGGGGACAGGGACTAGCCAAAAACATTCAGTACTTC
CDR3: CASSWGQGLAKNIQYF
D: TRBD1
size: NA
length: 16
V: TRBV27
J: TRBJ2-4

DNA: TGTGCCAGCCAGGGTCACCTCATTAACTATGGCTACACCTTC
CDR3: CASQGHLINYGYTF
D: NA
size: NA
length: 14
V: TRBV2
J: TRBJ1-2

DNA: TGTGCCAGCAGTGGACAGGGGAATAATTCACCCCTCCACTTT
CDR3: CASSGQGNNSPLHF
D: TRBD1
size: few
length: 14
V: TRBV25-1
J: TRBJ1-6

DNA: TGTGCCAGCAGCGCTCCGGGATCTCAAGAGACCCAGTACTTC
CDR3: CASSAPGSQETQYF
D: NA
size: NA
length: 14
V: TRBV9
J: TRBJ2-5

DNA: TGTGCCAGCTCACCGGCCGGCAGGCCCCATGGCTACACCTTC
CDR3: CASSPAGRPHGYTF
D: NA
size: NA
length: 14
V: TRBV18
J: TRBJ1-2

DNA: TGTGCCAGCAGTCGGGGGAGGGGAGCTGAGCAGTTCTTC
CDR3: CASSRGRGAEQFF
D: TRBD2
size: few
length: 13
V: TRBV7-2
J: TRBJ2-1

DNA: TGCAGCGTTGCTCCGGGACAGGTTATGAACACTGAAGCTTTCTTT
CDR3: CSVAPGQVMNTEAFF
D: TRBD1
size: few
length: 15
V: TRBV29-1
J: TRBJ1-1

DNA: TGTGCCTGGAGTGTCTTGGGGACCTCAGCAGATACGCAGTATTTT
CDR3: CAWSVLGTSADTQYF
D: NA
size: NA
length: 15
V: TRBV30
J: TRBJ2-3

DNA: TGTGCCAGCTCAAACAGGGGACCTTACAATGAGCAGTTCTTC
CDR3: CASSNRGPYNEQFF
D: TRBD1
size: few
length: 14
V: TRBV18
J: TRBJ2-1

DNA: TGCAGCGTTGTGCGGGACAGCTCCTACGAGCAGTACTTC
CDR3: CSVVRDSSYEQYF
D: NA
size: NA
length: 13
V: TRBV29-1
J: TRBJ2-7

DNA: TGTGCCAGCAGTTTATCGGCAGGGAATACGCAGTATTTT
CDR3: CASSLSAGNTQYF
D: NA
size: few
length: 13
V: TRBV28
J: TRBJ2-3

DNA: TGCGCCAGCAGCTTGCTAGCGGGGTCGATCACAGATACGCAGTATTTT
CDR3: CASSLLAGSITDTQYF
D: TRBD2
size: few
length: 16
V: TRBV5-1
J: TRBJ2-3

DNA: TGTGCCAGCAGCTACGGGACTCTCACAGATACGCAGTATTTT
CDR3: CASSYGTLTDTQYF
D: NA
size: NA
length: 14
V: TRBV6-5
J: TRBJ2-3

DNA: TGTGCCTGGTCCTTTGGGACTTCGAGGGGAGAGACCCAGTACTTC
CDR3: CAWSFGTSRGETQYF
D: NA
size: NA
length: 15
V: TRBV30
J: TRBJ2-5

DNA: TGTGCCAGCAGTTTATGGCCGACTTCCCATGAGACCCAGTACTTC
CDR3: CASSLWPTSHETQYF
D: NA
size: NA
length: 15
V: TRBV27
J: TRBJ2-5

DNA: TGTGCCAGCCAGACCCGGGACAGCGTCCAAGAGACCCAGTACTTC
CDR3: CASQTRDSVQETQYF
D: TRBD1
size: NA
length: 15
V: TRBV18
J: TRBJ2-5

DNA: TGCGCCAGCAGCCAGACAAACAACTATGGCTACACCTTC
CDR3: CASSQTNNYGYTF
D: NA
size: NA
length: 13
V: TRBV4-1
J: TRBJ1-2

DNA: TGCGCCAGCAGCCAAGTTCGGGGGATCTCCTACAATGAGCAGTTCTTC
CDR3: CASSQVRGISYNEQFF
D: NA
size: few
length: 16
V: TRBV4-1
J: TRBJ2-1

DNA: TGTGCCAGCAGCTTAACGGGTCCTCACTATAATTCACCCCTCCACTTT
CDR3: CASSLTGPHYNSPLHF
D: NA
size: few
length: 16
V: TRBV7-9
J: TRBJ1-6

DNA: TGTGCCTGGAGTGTACTGCTTGAGCAGTTCTTC
CDR3: CAWSVLLEQFF
D: NA
size: NA
length: 11
V: TRBV30
J: TRBJ2-1

DNA: TGTGCCAGCTCACCCCTCGGGACTAGCGGGAGCACAGATACGCAGTATTTT
CDR3: CASSPLGTSGSTDTQYF
D: TRBD2
size: few
length: 17
V: TRBV18
J: TRBJ2-3

DNA: TGTGCCACCAGCAGAGATTTCGGGACTCTGGGAAACACCATATATTTT
CDR3: CATSRDFGTLGNTIYF
D: NA
size: NA
length: 16
V: TRBV15
J: TRBJ1-3

DNA: TGTGCCAGGGGGACACGCGGTTCCTACGAGCAGTACTTC
CDR3: CARGTRGSYEQYF
D: NA
size: NA
length: 13
V: TRBV2
J: TRBJ2-7

DNA: TGCGCCAGCAGCTTGGATTCCCAGGGTGCAGATACGCAGTATTTT
CDR3: CASSLDSQGADTQYF
D: NA
size: NA
length: 15
V: TRBV5-1
J: TRBJ2-3

DNA: TGTGCCAGCAGCCAAGTGGGACTAAACCAAGAGACCCAGTACTTC
CDR3: CASSQVGLNQETQYF
D: TRBD2
size: NA
length: 15
V: TRBV4-2
J: TRBJ2-5